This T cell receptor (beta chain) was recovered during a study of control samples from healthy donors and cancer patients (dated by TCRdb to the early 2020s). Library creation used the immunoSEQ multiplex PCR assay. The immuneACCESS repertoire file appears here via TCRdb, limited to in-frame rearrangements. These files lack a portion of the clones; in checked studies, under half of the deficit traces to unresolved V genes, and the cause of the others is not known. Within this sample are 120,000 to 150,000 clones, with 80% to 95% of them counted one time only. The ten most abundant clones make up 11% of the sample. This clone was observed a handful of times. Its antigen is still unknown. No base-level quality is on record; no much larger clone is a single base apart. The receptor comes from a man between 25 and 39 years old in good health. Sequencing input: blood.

The CDR3 reads as follows: CASSYDGREISEAFF. The DNA sequence is given as TGCGCCAGCAGTTACGACGGACGGGAAATCTCTGAAGCTTTCTTT. The chain is encoded by TRBV10-1 joined to TRBJ1-1; no confident D gene assignment can be made. V and J lose 5 bases and 6 bases, and a span of 19 bases separates them. The CDR1 and CDR2 encoded by the germline V gene (reference sequence) are WNHNN and SYGVQD. The CDR3 runs 15 residues from the cysteine to the phenylalanine. Only the CDR3 portion is preserved as DNA: 45 bases, with reading frame beginning at the first base.